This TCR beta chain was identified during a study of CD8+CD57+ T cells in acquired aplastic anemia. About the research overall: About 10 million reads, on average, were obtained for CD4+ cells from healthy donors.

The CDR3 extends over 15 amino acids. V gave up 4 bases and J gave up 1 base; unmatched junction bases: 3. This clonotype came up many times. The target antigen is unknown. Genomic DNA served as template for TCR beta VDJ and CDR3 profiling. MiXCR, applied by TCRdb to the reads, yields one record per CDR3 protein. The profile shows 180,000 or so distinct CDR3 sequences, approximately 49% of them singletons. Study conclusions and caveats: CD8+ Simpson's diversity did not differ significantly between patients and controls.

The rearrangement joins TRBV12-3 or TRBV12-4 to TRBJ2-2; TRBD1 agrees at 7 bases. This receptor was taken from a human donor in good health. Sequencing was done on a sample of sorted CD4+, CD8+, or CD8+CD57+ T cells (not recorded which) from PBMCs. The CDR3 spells CASSYRQGNTGELFF. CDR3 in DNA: TGTGCCAGCAGTTATCGACAGGGGAACACCGGGGAGCTGTTTTTT.